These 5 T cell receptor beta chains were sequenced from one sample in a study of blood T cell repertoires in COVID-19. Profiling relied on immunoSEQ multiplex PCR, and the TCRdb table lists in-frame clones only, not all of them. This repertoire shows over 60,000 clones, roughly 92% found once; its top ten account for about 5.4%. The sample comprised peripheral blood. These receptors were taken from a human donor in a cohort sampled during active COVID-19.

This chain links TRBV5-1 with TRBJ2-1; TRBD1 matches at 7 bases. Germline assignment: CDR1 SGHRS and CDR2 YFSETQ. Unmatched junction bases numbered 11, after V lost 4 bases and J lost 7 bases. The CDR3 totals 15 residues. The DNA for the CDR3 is TGCGCCAGCAGCACGGGACAGCTAGTCGGGAATGAGCAGTTCTTC. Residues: CASSTGQLVGNEQFF.

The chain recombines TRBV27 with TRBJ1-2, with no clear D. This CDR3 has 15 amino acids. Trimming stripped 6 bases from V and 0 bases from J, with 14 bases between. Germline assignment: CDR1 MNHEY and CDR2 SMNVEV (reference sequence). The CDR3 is CASRTNRESNYGYTF. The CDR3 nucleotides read TGTGCCAGCAGGACAAATCGGGAGTCTAACTATGGCTACACCTTC.

The CDR3 loop is CASSRQLAESDTQYF. The CDR3 DNA reads TGTGCCAGCTCTCGCCAGCTAGCGGAGTCAGATACGCAGTATTTT. The V and J genes are TRBV18 and TRBJ2-3; 7 nucleotides line up with TRBD2. Germline V gene lookup returns CDR1 KGHSH and CDR2 LQKENI. Trimming cost V 6 bases and J 4 bases; bases outside gene matches: 10. This CDR3 comprises 15 residues.

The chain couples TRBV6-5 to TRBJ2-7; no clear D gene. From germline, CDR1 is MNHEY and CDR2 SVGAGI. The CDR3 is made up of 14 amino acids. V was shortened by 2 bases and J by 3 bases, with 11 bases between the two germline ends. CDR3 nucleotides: TGTGCCAGCAGTTACCGATACAGCAACTACGAGCAGTACTTC. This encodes CASSYRYSNYEQYF.

This chain's CDR3 is CASSKFKRGRTGANVLTF. The CDR3 bases are TGTGCCAGCAGCAAATTCAAAAGGGGGCGGACTGGGGCCAACGTCCTGACTTTC. This chain uses TRBV21-1 with TRBJ2-6; the D call in the table, TRBD1, was not verified against the DNA. TRBV21-1 is an annotated pseudogene. CDR3 size: 18 residues.